This T cell receptor beta chain was observed in a study of T-cell memory formation after mild COVID-19. General study points: Pre-infection memory held some responding clones, suggesting pre-existing cross-reactive T cells responded. Largely, contracting CD4+ clones fell within CM and EM, and contracting CD8+ clones within EMRA.

TCR alpha and TCR beta cDNA libraries with sample barcodes and UMIs came from 5'RACE using constant-segment primers. TCRdb re-called the 5' RACE reads through MiXCR, storing one row per CDR3 protein. This sample yields approximately 260,000 distinct CDR3 sequences, of which roughly 17% are seen a single time; 3% to 4.5% belongs to the top ten. This clonotype was detected a few times. Antigen specificity is unknown. The sample taken for sequencing was PBMCs or a T cell subset sorted from them (not recorded which). The TCR originated in a man younger than 30 who had mild COVID-19 (a few samples of this study predate the infection). Cell type and time point are not known.

The CDR3 sequence is CATSRGDRDSYEQYF. Here the CDR3 DNA reads TGTGCCACCAGCAGAGGGGACAGAGATTCCTACGAGCAGTACTTC. This chain uses TRBV15 with TRBJ2-7; 7 bases are a match to TRBD1. This CDR3 is 15 amino acids long. After removal of 1 base from V and 1 base from J, the junction contained 4 bases not matched to a gene. CDR1 is LNHNV and CDR2 is YYDKDF in the germline V gene (reference sequence).